The rows below give T cell receptor beta chains drawn from one sample of a study of blood T cell repertoires in COVID-19. Measured with immunoSEQ multiplex PCR; TCRdb has only the in-frame clones, and not every one. This table has some 230,000 clones, around 80% appearing once. The material sequenced was PBMCs or T cells enriched from blood (not recorded which). These receptors were obtained from a man aged 40-55 years who had recovered from COVID-19. The CDR3 runs from the conserved cysteine through the conserved F or W. The order of the fields is D gene, J gene, V gene, clone size, CDR3 protein, CDR3 DNA. The D gene is left open where the match is weak. Only some rows state a clone size, as once, few, many or a class for expanded clones.

TRBD1	TRBJ1-2	TRBV7-3	NA	CASSPTLWTGSGGYTF	TGTGCCAGCAGCCCCACCCTCTGGACAGGGTCTGGTGGCTACACCTTC
TRBD1	TRBJ2-3	TRBV5-1	few	CASRKGAADTQYF	TGCGCCAGCAGAAAGGGGGCGGCAGATACGCAGTATTTT
TRBD1	TRBJ1-1	TRBV5-1	NA	CASSARDRTMNTEAFF	TGCGCCAGCAGCGCGAGGGACAGAACAATGAACACTGAAGCTTTCTTT
NA	TRBJ2-1	TRBV5-4	NA	CASSLPENEQFF	TGTGCCAGCAGCCTGCCCGAGAATGAGCAGTTCTTC
NA	TRBJ2-3	TRBV20-1	once	CSPERADTQYF	TGCAGTCCAGAGCGAGCAGATACGCAGTATTTT
TRBD1	TRBJ1-3	TRBV7-2	NA	CASSGTAGNTIYF	TGTGCCAGCTCGGGGACAGCTGGAAACACCATATATTTT
NA	TRBJ2-7	TRBV12-2	NA	CASRSVRLAPREQYF	TGTGCAAGTCGCTCCGTGAGACTGGCCCCCCGGGAGCAGTACTTC
TRBD1	TRBJ1-6	TRBV13	NA	CASSLDDRANSPLHF	TGTGCCAGCAGCTTAGATGACAGGGCTAATTCACCCCTCCACTTT
TRBD1	TRBJ1-6	TRBV7-9	NA	CASSPLTGGYSPLHF	TGTGCCAGCAGCCCCCTCACAGGGGGCTATTCACCCCTCCACTTT
TRBD2	TRBJ2-5	TRBV4-1	NA	CASRTSGGQETQYF	TGCGCCAGCAGGACTAGCGGGGGGCAAGAGACCCAGTACTTC
NA	TRBJ2-1	TRBV5-1	NA	CASSLGLNNEQFF	TGCGCCAGCAGCTTGGGACTAAACAATGAGCAGTTCTTC
NA	TRBJ1-2	TRBV5-4	few	CASSGAWEGYGYTF	TGTGCCAGCAGCGGTGCCTGGGAGGGGTATGGCTACACCTTC
NA	TRBJ1-5	TRBV12-3/TRBV12-4	NA	CASRQQEKQPQHF	TGTGCCAGCAGGCAACAGGAGAAACAGCCCCAGCATTTT
NA	TRBJ2-1	TRBV18	NA	CASSRSAGFGNEQFF	TGTGCCAGCTCCCGGTCTGCGGGGTTCGGCAATGAGCAGTTCTTC
NA	TRBJ1-2	TRBV3-1/TRBV3-2	NA	CASSARPTGNYGYTF	TGTGCCAGCAGCGCACGCCCTACAGGGAACTATGGCTACACCTTC
NA	TRBJ2-7	TRBV5-1	NA	CASGGLASYEQYF	TGCGCCAGCGGAGGTCTAGCTTCCTACGAGCAGTACTTC
TRBD1	TRBJ1-4	TRBV29-1	NA	CSVTGTGDEKLFF	TGCAGCGTGACGGGGACAGGGGATGAAAAACTGTTTTTT
NA	TRBJ1-1	TRBV7-8	once	CASSLRRENTEAFF	TGTGCCAGCAGCTTACGTCGCGAGAACACTGAAGCTTTCTTT
TRBD1	TRBJ1-6	TRBV9	few	CASSGGQGYNSPLHF	TGTGCCAGCAGCGGGGGACAGGGATATAATTCACCCCTCCACTTT
TRBD1	TRBJ2-7	TRBV28	NA	CASSHSGQGRDEQYF	TGTGCCAGCAGTCACTCGGGACAGGGGCGAGACGAGCAGTACTTC
TRBD1	TRBJ2-1	TRBV19	NA	CASSSGQGMGNEQFF	TGTGCCAGTAGTTCGGGACAGGGGATGGGTAATGAGCAGTTCTTC
NA	TRBJ2-2	TRBV7-6	NA	CASSLALGTGELFF	TGTGCCAGCAGCTTAGCACTAGGAACCGGGGAGCTGTTTTTT
NA	TRBJ2-1	TRBV19	once	CASSIDFGYYEQFF	TGTGCCAGTAGTATTGATTTCGGGTATTATGAGCAGTTCTTC
NA	TRBJ1-5	TRBV2	NA	CASSDGLGAVGPQHF	TGTGCCAGCAGTGACGGCCTGGGGGCTGTTGGGCCCCAGCATTTT
NA	TRBJ2-7	TRBV6-1	NA	CASSDRTEDEQYF	TGTGCCAGCAGTGACCGGACAGAGGACGAGCAGTACTTC
NA	TRBJ2-3	TRBV18	NA	CASSTQAADTQYF	TGTGCCAGCTCAACCCAGGCTGCGGATACGCAGTATTTT
NA	TRBJ2-5	TRBV7-9	NA	CASSPRGGLNQETQYF	TGTGCCAGCAGCCCCCGCGGGGGCCTTAACCAAGAGACCCAGTACTTC
NA	TRBJ1-5	TRBV9	NA	CASSVAPVQPQHF	TGTGCCAGCAGCGTAGCCCCCGTACAGCCCCAGCATTTT
NA	TRBJ1-2	TRBV19	NA	CASMADGAPGGYTF	TGTGCCAGTATGGCCGACGGCGCCCCGGGGGGCTACACCTTC
NA	TRBJ1-1	TRBV29-1	few	CSAGPLNTEAFF	TGCAGCGCGGGCCCTCTGAACACTGAAGCTTTCTTT
NA	TRBJ2-1	TRBV18	NA	CASSRQDNEQFF	TGTGCCAGCTCACGACAGGACAATGAGCAGTTCTTC
TRBD2	TRBJ2-2	TRBV9	NA	CASSALLAATGELFF	TGTGCCAGCAGCGCCCTACTAGCGGCCACCGGGGAGCTGTTTTTT
NA	TRBJ2-1	TRBV24-1	NA	CATSDDLLSRNEQFF	TGTGCCACCAGTGACGACCTCCTGTCGCGGAATGAGCAGTTCTTC
TRBD1	TRBJ1-5	TRBV7-2	many	CASSFLPGQAFSNQPQHF	TGTGCCAGCAGCTTCCTACCGGGACAGGCCTTTAGCAATCAGCCCCAGCATTTT
TRBD2	TRBJ2-7	TRBV11-2	NA	CASSSLAGVGEQYF	TGTGCCAGCAGCTCCTTAGCGGGAGTAGGCGAGCAGTACTTC
TRBD2	TRBJ2-5	TRBV7-7	NA	CASSPRLAGDQETQYF	TGTGCCAGCAGCCCGCGCCTAGCGGGGGACCAAGAGACCCAGTACTTC
TRBD1	TRBJ2-5	TRBV7-8	NA	CASSLVGGGETQYF	TGTGCCAGCAGCTTAGTAGGGGGCGGGGAGACCCAGTACTTC
TRBD1	TRBJ1-2	TRBV18	NA	CASSLLTGAPYGYTF	TGTGCCAGCTCACTATTGACAGGGGCCCCCTATGGCTACACCTTC
TRBD1	TRBJ2-5	TRBV15	NA	CATSRSGTGAGETQYF	TGTGCCACCAGCAGATCGGGGACAGGGGCCGGGGAGACCCAGTACTTC
TRBD1	TRBJ2-7	TRBV3-1/TRBV3-2	NA	CASSHPGQGNEQYF	TGTGCCAGCAGCCACCCGGGACAGGGGAACGAGCAGTACTTC
NA	TRBJ1-4	TRBV28	NA	CASLRGGTNEKLFF	TGTGCCAGCCTCCGGGGGGGGACTAATGAAAAACTGTTTTTT
NA	TRBJ1-2	TRBV9	few	CASSVDSGNGPYGYTF	TGTGCCAGCAGCGTAGATTCAGGGAATGGTCCTTATGGCTACACCTTC
TRBD1	TRBJ2-7	TRBV2	NA	CASSEDREGEQYF	TGTGCCAGCAGTGAGGACAGGGAAGGCGAGCAGTACTTC
NA	TRBJ1-3	TRBV4-2	NA	CASSQVQGAGNTIYF	TGTGCCAGCAGCCAAGTTCAGGGTGCTGGAAACACCATATATTTT
TRBD2	TRBJ2-7	TRBV2	few	CASTRLASSYEQYF	TGTGCCAGCACCCGACTAGCGAGCTCCTACGAGCAGTACTTC
TRBD2	TRBJ2-3	TRBV7-7	NA	CASSLVAGGQDTQYF	TGTGCCAGCAGCTTAGTAGCGGGGGGGCAAGATACGCAGTATTTT
TRBD2	TRBJ2-2	TRBV10-2	NA	CATTLRGGRNTGELFF	TGCGCCACCACCCTGCGGGGGGGCCGGAACACCGGGGAGCTGTTTTTT
NA	TRBJ1-2	TRBV6-5	few	CASRLTQDYGYTF	TGTGCCAGCAGGTTGACACAAGACTATGGCTACACCTTC
NA	TRBJ1-5	TRBV4-1	NA	CASSLSWGDQPQHF	TGCGCCAGCAGCCTCTCCTGGGGGGATCAGCCCCAGCATTTT
TRBD1	TRBJ2-5	TRBV3-1/TRBV3-2	NA	CASSQGTGGMETQYF	TGTGCCAGCAGCCAAGGGACAGGGGGCATGGAGACCCAGTACTTC
TRBD1	TRBJ1-5	TRBV29-1	NA	CSAGTGGNNQPQHF	TGCAGCGCTGGGACAGGGGGCAACAATCAGCCCCAGCATTTT
TRBD2	TRBJ2-2	TRBV7-3	NA	CASSPMASGTPGELFF	TGTGCCAGCAGCCCGATGGCTAGCGGGACTCCCGGGGAGCTGTTTTTT
NA	TRBJ2-3	TRBV9	NA	CASSVMGALRSTDTQYF	TGTGCCAGCAGCGTAATGGGGGCTTTGCGGAGCACAGATACGCAGTATTTT
TRBD1	TRBJ2-7	TRBV28	many	CASSSRTGTYEQYF	TGTGCCAGCAGTTCACGGACAGGGACCTACGAGCAGTACTTC